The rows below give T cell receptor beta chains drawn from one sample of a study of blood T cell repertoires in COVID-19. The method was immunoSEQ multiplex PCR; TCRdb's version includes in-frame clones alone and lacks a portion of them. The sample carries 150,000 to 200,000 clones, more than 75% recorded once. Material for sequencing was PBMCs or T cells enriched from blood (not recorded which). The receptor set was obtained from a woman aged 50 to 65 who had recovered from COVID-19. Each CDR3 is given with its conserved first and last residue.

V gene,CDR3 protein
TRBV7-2,CASSLAPLLNTEAFF
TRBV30,CAWSPRDRGRGQPQHF
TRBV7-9,CASSLDRFPPLHF
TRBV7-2,CASSPPKGGAPDTQYF
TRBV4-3,CASSQTRGARQPQHF
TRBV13,CASSLGLTNGKLFF
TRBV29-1,CSALAGGILTGELFF
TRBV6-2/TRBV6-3,CASSYSASDSRHPTFYGYTF
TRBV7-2,CASSLGGNTGELFF
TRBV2,CASKRPLQALHF
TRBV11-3,CASSLGDGSGNTIYF
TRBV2,CASSEVLVPSHEQYF
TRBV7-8,CASSLAQTQPQHF
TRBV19,CASTSNHREGRGYTF
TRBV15,CATSRDVGTGGIFYNEQFF
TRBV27,CASSQLSGANNEQFF
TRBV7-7,CASSLGALAGGKETQYF
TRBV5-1,CASSPRGGDGYTF
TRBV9,CASSWGASGGTDTQYF